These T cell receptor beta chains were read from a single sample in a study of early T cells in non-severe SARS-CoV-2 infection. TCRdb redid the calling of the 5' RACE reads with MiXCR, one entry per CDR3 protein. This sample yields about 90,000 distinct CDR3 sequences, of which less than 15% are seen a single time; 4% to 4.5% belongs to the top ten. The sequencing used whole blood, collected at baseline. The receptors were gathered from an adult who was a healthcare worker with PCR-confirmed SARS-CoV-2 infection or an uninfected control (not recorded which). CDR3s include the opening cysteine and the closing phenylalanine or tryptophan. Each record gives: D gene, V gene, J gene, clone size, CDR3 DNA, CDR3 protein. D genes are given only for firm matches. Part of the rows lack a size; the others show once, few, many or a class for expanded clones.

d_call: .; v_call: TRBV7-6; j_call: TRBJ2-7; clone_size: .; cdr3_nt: TGTGCCAGCAGCTTAGCGCCAGACTACGAGCAGTACTTC; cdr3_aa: CASSLAPDYEQYF
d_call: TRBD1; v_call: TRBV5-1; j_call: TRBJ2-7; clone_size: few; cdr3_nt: TGCGCCAGCAATGTGATCTCGGGACAGGGCCCCTACGAGCAGTACTTC; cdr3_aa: CASNVISGQGPYEQYF
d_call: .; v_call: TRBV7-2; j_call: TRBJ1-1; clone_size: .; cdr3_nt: .; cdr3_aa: CASTSGTGNTEAFF
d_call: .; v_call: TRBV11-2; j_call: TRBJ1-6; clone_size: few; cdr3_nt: TGTGCCAGCAGCTGGGGGCTAGTCGGGGGCGCGCAGAATTCACCCCTCCACTTT; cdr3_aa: CASSWGLVGGAQNSPLHF
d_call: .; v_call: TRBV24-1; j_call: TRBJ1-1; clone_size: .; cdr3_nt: TGTGCCACCAGTGACCAAGCACCCCAAGGCAGGGACGGGACTGAAGCTTTCTTT; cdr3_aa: CATSDQAPQGRDGTEAFF
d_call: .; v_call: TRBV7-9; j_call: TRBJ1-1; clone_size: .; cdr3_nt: TGTGCCAGCAGCCCCATCACTGAAGCTTTCTTT; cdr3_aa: CASSPITEAFF
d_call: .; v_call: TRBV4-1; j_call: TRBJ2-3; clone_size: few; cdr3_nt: TGCGCCAGCAGTCAAGCTGCTCGGGGCGCCACAGATACGCAGTATTTT; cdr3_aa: CASSQAARGATDTQYF
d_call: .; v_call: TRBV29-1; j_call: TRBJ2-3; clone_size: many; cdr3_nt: TGCAGCGTTGCGGGGGCCACAGATACGCAGTATTTT; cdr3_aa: CSVAGATDTQYF
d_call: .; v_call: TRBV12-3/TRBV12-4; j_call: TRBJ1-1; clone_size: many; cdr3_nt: TGTGCCAGCAGCCGGGGGACCGACAAGACTTTCTTT; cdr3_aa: CASSRGTDKTFF
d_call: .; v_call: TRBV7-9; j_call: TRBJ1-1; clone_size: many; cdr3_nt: TGTGCCAGCAGCTCCCAACTTGAAGCTTTCTTT; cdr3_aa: CASSSQLEAFF
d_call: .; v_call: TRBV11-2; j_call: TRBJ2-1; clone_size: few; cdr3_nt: TGTGCCAGCAGCTTAGAGGGTCCGTACAATGAGCAGTTCTTC; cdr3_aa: CASSLEGPYNEQFF
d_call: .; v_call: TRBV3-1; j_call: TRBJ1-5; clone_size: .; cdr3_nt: TGTGCCAGCAGTCGTGGCCCGTCCAGCAATCAGCCCCAGCATTTT; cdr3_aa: CASSRGPSSNQPQHF
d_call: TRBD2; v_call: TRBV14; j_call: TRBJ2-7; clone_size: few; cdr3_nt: TGTGTCAGCAGCCAAACCCCCGGGACTATGCCCTACGAGCAGTACTTC; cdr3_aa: CVSSQTPGTMPYEQYF
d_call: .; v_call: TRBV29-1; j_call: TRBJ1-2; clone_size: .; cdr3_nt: TGCAGCGGCGACAGCTATGGCTACACCTTC; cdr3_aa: CSGDSYGYTF
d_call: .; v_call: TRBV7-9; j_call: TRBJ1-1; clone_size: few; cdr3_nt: TGTGCCAGCAGCTTAGATGGCGGGGCACAGGCTTTCTTT; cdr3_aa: CASSLDGGAQAFF
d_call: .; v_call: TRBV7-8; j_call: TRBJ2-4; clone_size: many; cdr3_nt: TGTGCCAGCAGCTCGTTACAGGGAAACATTCAGTACTTC; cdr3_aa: CASSSLQGNIQYF
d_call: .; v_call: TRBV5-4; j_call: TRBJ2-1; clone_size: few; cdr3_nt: TGTGCCAGCAGCTTGGGGGGCGTAACTAGCTCCTACAATGAGCAGTTCTTC; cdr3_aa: CASSLGGVTSSYNEQFF
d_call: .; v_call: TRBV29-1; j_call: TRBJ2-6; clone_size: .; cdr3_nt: TGCAGCGTCGAGCTAAACTCTGGGGCCAACGTCCTGACTTTC; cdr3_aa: CSVELNSGANVLTF
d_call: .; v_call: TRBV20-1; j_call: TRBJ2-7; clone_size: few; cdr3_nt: TGCAGTGCCTACAGGGTTACCTACGAGCAGTACTTC; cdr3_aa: CSAYRVTYEQYF
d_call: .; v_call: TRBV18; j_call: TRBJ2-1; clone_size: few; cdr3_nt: TGTGCCAGCTCACCACCGGAACGGTACAATGAGCAGTTCTTC; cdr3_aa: CASSPPERYNEQFF
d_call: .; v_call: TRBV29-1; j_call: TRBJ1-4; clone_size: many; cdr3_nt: TGCAGCGGCAGGGGTGGTGAAAAACTGTTTTTT; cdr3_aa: CSGRGGEKLFF
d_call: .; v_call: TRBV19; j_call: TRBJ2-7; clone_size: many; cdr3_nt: TGTGCCAGTAGTATTCTGGGCAGGGACTACGAGCAGTACTTC; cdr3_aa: CASSILGRDYEQYF